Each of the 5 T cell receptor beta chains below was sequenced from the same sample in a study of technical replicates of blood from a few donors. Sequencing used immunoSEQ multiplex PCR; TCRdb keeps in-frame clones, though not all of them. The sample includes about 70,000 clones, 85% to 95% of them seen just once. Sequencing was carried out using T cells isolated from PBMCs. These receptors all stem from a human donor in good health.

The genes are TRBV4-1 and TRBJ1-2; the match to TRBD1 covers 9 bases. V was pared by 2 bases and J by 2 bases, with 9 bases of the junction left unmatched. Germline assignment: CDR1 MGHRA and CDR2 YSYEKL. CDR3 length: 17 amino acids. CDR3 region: CASSQIRDRANNYGYTF. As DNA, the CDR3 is TGCGCCAGCAGCCAAATCCGGGACAGGGCTAACAACTATGGCTACACCTTC.

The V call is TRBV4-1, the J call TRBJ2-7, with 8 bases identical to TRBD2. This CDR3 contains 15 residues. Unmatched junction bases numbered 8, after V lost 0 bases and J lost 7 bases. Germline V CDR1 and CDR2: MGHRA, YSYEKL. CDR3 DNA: TGCGCCAGCAGCCAAGATACCAGCGGGAGTAGTGAGCAGTACTTC. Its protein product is CASSQDTSGSSEQYF.

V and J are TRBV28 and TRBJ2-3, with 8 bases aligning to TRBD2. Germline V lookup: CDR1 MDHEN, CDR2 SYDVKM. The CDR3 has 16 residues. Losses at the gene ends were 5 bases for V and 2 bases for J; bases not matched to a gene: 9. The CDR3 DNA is TGTGCCAGCAGTCCCTACACTAGCGGATTCACAGATACGCAGTATTTT. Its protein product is CASSPYTSGFTDTQYF.

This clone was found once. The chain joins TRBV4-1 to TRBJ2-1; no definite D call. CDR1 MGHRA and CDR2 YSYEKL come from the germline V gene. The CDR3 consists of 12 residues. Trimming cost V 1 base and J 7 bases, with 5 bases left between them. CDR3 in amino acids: CASSQVINEQFF. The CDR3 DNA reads TGCGCCAGCAGCCAAGTTATTAATGAGCAGTTCTTC.

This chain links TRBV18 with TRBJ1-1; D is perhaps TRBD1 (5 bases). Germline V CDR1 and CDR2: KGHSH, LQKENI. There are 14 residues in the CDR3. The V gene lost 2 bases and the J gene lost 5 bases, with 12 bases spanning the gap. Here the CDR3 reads CASSPIQGRTEAFF. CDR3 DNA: TGTGCCAGCTCACCAATTCAGGGAAGGACTGAAGCTTTCTTT.